Presented here are 17 T cell receptor beta chains from one specimen sequenced in a study of control samples from healthy donors and cancer patients. Measured with immunoSEQ multiplex PCR; TCRdb has only the in-frame clones, and not every one. The repertoire holds roughly 160,000 clones, with almost 90% as singletons. Sequencing input: blood. The receptors come from a woman in her twenties or thirties in good health.

The chain combines TRBV5-4 with TRBJ2-7; 10 bases are a match to TRBD2. Losses at the gene ends were 3 bases for V and 5 bases for J; bases not matched to a gene: 11. Germline-derived CDR1 and CDR2 are SGHNT and YYREEE (reference sequence). This CDR3 has 16 amino acids. The CDR3 spells CASSSPASGSFHEQYF. The CDR3 DNA sequence: TGTGCCAGCAGCTCCCCGGCTAGCGGGAGTTTCCACGAGCAGTACTTC.

The rearrangement joins TRBV9 to TRBJ2-5, with 8 bases matching TRBD1. The CDR3 contains 13 residues. Germline values: CDR1 SGDLS, CDR2 YYNGEE. V gave up 3 bases and J gave up 5 bases; unmatched junction bases: 3. In DNA, the CDR3 is TGTGCCAGCAGCGGACAGGGGTTGGAGACCCAGTACTTC. Translation: CASSGQGLETQYF.

This sequence joins TRBV2 and TRBJ1-5; D is possibly TRBD1 (5 bases). CDR1 SNHLY and CDR2 FYNNEI come from the germline V gene. V was clipped by 6 bases and J by 5 bases, with 8 bases between them. This CDR3 is built from 12 residues. The DNA for the CDR3 is TGTGCCAGCAGGGGGACGGATCAGCCCCAGCATTTT. It codes for CASRGTDQPQHF. The full variable domain, its missing parts supplied by reference TRBV2 and TRBJ1-5, is EPEVTQTPSHQVTQMGQEVILRCVPISNHLYFYWYRQILGQKVEFLVSFYNNEISEKSEIFDDQFSVERPDGSNFTLKIRSTKLEDSAMYFCASRGTDQPQHFGDGTRLSIL.

This rearrangement joins TRBV5-1 to TRBJ1-5; D unclear. The CDR3 sequence is 13 residues long. Germline assignment: CDR1 SGHRS and CDR2 YFSETQ. V lost 3 bases and J 7 bases, leaving 11 bases between the germline ends. CDR3 in DNA: TGCGCCAGCAGCTACACCCCAGGACAGCCCCAGCATTTT. This encodes CASSYTPGQPQHF.

The chain recombines TRBV7-9 with TRBJ2-1, with 16 nucleotides matching TRBD2. The V gene end was trimmed by 4 bases and the J gene end by 4 bases; junction bases not matched to a gene: 10. The CDR3 length is 19 residues. The germline V gene has CDR1 SEHNR and CDR2 FQNEAQ (reference sequence). CDR3 nucleotide sequence: TGTGCCAGCAGCTCGACGGGACTAGCGGGAGGGGTGGGATACAATGAGCAGTTCTTC. This translates into CASSSTGLAGGVGYNEQFF.

The chain joins TRBV2 to TRBJ2-1; D gene unclear. Deletions cut 6 bases from V and 6 bases from J, with 6 bases between. The CDR3 is 11 residues long. CDR1 is SNHLY and CDR2 is FYNNEI in the germline V gene. The CDR3 nucleotides read TGTGCCAGCAGGACTGGCAATGAGCAGTTCTTC. Its translation is CASRTGNEQFF.

V is TRBV5-4 and J is TRBJ1-1; 10 positions match TRBD1. V gave up 0 bases and J gave up 10 bases; unmatched junction bases: 15. This CDR3 is 17 amino acids long. In germline, CDR1 is SGHNT, CDR2 YYREEE (reference sequence). Here the CDR3 reads CASSLGQGAQVVVRAFF. CDR3 nucleotides: TGTGCCAGCAGCTTGGGACAGGGGGCCCAGGTGGTGGTTAGAGCTTTCTTT.

In its sample, this clone was seen once. V and J are TRBV5-5 and TRBJ2-2; the D is unclear. CDR3 length: 15 residues. The V end was cut by 0 bases, the J end by 0 bases, with 6 bases between. CDR1 SGHKS and CDR2 YYEKEE come from the germline V gene (reference sequence). The CDR3 nucleotides are TGTGCCAGCAGCTTGGTCCGAACGAACACCGGGGAGCTGTTTTTT. Translation: CASSLVRTNTGELFF.

In the case of this clone: The sample holds other DNA sequences that translate to the same CDR3. The rearrangement links TRBV5-1 to TRBJ1-1; D may be TRBD1 (6 bases). Germline V CDR1 and CDR2: SGHRS, YFSETQ. Trimming took 5 bases from V and 5 from J, leaving 19 bases between them. The CDR3 contains 15 residues. The CDR3 DNA follows: TGCGCCAGCAGTATTACAGGGTCCGGGAAGACTGAAGCTTTCTTT. It encodes CASSITGSGKTEAFF.

The chain is built from TRBV2 and TRBJ1-5; weak D call: TRBD1 (6 bases). The germline V gene has CDR1 SNHLY and CDR2 FYNNEI. Trimming took off 3 bases at V and 2 bases at J, with 17 bases between the two ends. The CDR3 runs to 17 residues. For the CDR3, the DNA is TGTGCCAGCAGTGATTCGGGGGGCGGATGGGGCAATCAGCCCCAGCATTTT. It translates to CASSDSGGGWGNQPQHF.

The rearrangement links TRBV30 to TRBJ1-1; D might be TRBD1 (5 bases). This CDR3 has 14 amino acids. CDR1 and CDR2 (germline): GTSNPN, SVGIG (reference sequence). V lost 0 bases and J 0 bases, leaving 8 bases between the germline ends. This chain's CDR3 is CAWSVKGMNTEAFF. The CDR3 DNA sequence: TGTGCCTGGAGTGTGAAGGGGATGAACACTGAAGCTTTCTTT. The whole variable domain, filled in from reference TRBV30 and TRBJ1-1, reads SQTIHQWPATLVQPVGSPLSLECTVEGTSNPNLYWYRQAAGRGLQLLFYSVGIGQISSEVPQNLSASRPQDRQFILSSKKLLLSDSGFYLCAWSVKGMNTEAFFGQGTRLTVV.

This sequence joins TRBV19 and TRBJ1-5, with 9 bases matching TRBD1. Germline CDR1 and CDR2: LNHDA and SQIVND (reference sequence). The junction had 11 bases not matched to a gene; V was cut back by 8 bases and J by 0 bases. CDR3 length equals 17 residues. This CDR3 reads CASSGTGRGYSNQPQHF. CDR3 nucleotide sequence: TGTGCCAGTTCCGGGACAGGGCGAGGATATAGCAATCAGCCCCAGCATTTT.

The V and J genes are TRBV4-2 and TRBJ2-3; D gene ambiguous. The CDR3 runs to 14 residues. The germline CDR1 and CDR2 sequences are LGHNA and YNFKEQ. The V and J ends lost 3 bases and 0 bases respectively, with 7 bases between them. The chain's CDR3 is CASSHLTSTDTQYF. As DNA, the CDR3 is TGTGCCAGCAGCCACCTCACTAGCACAGATACGCAGTATTTT.

This clone was found a few times. This chain connects TRBV4-2 to TRBJ2-2; 7 positions match TRBD2. The CDR3 totals 16 residues. V was pared by 4 bases and J by 3 bases, with 8 bases of the junction left unmatched. The V gene's germline CDR1 is LGHNA and CDR2 YNFKEQ. In DNA, the CDR3 is TGTGCCAGCAGCCCCTTGGCGGGAGAGGACACCGGGGAGCTGTTTTTT. This translates into CASSPLAGEDTGELFF.

The V call is TRBV19, the J call TRBJ2-3; possibly TRBD1 or TRBD2 for D (5 bases each). The ends were cut back, 4 bases at V and 6 bases at J, with 11 bases in the middle. The CDR3 has 13 amino acids. Germline V CDR1 and CDR2: LNHDA, SQIVND (reference sequence). The CDR3 here is CASSKLGTDTQYF. CDR3 bases: TGTGCCAGTAGTAAACTTGGGACGGATACGCAGTATTTT.

V and J are TRBV10-3 and TRBJ2-2; D not resolved. V lost 2 bases and J 5 bases, leaving 18 bases between the germline ends. This CDR3 is 17 amino acids long. Germline loops: CDR1 ENHRY, CDR2 SYGVKD. The CDR3 sequence is CAISEVDAAFGTGELFF. In nucleotides, the CDR3 is TGTGCCATCAGTGAGGTGGACGCAGCATTTGGGACCGGGGAGCTGTTTTTT.

The V and J genes are TRBV3-1 (or the pseudogene TRBV3-2) and TRBJ1-1; D unresolved. CDR3 size: 13 residues. Germline values: CDR1 LGHDT, CDR2 YNNKEL (reference sequence). The germline V and J ends were trimmed by 1 base and 7 bases, with 10 bases remaining between them. The DNA for the CDR3 is TGTGCCAGCAGCCAAGTTCCGGGAGTTGAAGCTTTCTTT. Protein product: CASSQVPGVEAFF.